The clone carrying this T cell receptor beta chain has a handful of counts. The data derive from a study of blood T cell repertoires in COVID-19. Study-level information: Material from acute and convalescent COVID-19 was sourced from the United States, Italy and Spain. T cells, B-cell-depleted T cells, or PBMCs provided the cDNA or gDNA that served as material.

Per the original data handling: Estimation of nucleated cell counts was performed using reference gene primer amplification. Measured with immunoSEQ multiplex PCR; TCRdb has only the in-frame clones, and not every one. V, J and clone size are those of that table, while D and trimming were read from the DNA. Here the sample spans about 110,000 clones, around 74% being singletons. Germline CDR1 reads ENHRY; CDR2 reads SYGVKD. Trimming stripped 10 bases from V and 7 bases from J, with 17 bases between. CDR3 length: 13 amino acids. The V and J genes are TRBV10-3 and TRBJ1-3, with D unresolved. Sequenced input: peripheral blood. The sequence came from a woman aged 55-70 years with acute or convalescent COVID-19. This CDR3 reads CATGSRGSNTIYF. CDR3 in DNA: TGTGCCACGGGCTCCCGGGGTAGTAACACCATATATTTT.